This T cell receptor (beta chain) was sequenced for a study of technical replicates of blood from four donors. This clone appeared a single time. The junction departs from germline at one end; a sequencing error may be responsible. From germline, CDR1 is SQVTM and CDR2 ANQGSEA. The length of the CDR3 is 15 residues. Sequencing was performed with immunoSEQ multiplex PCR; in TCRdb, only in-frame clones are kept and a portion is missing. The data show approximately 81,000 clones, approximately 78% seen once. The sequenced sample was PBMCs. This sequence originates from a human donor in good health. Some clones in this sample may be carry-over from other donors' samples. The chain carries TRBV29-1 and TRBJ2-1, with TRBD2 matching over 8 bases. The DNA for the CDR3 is TGCAGCGTTGAAGCCCTAGCGGGTTATAACAATGAGCAGCTCTTC. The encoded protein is CSVEALAGYNNEQLF.